Detailed here is one T cell receptor beta chain. Its antigen specificity is not known. No much larger clone is present one base from it, and per-base qualities are unavailable. These data belong to a study of blood T cell repertoires in COVID-19 (TCRdb year 2020). With regard to the full study: Recovered participants in ImmuneRACE Cohort 3 were defined by two consecutive negative NP/OP PCR tests, clearance by a healthcare professional, or resolution of symptoms. Collaborator samples came from the United States, Italy and Spain and covered acute and convalescent phases of COVID-19. The material from the prospective study consisted of cDNA or gDNA derived from T cells, B-cell-depleted T cells, or PBMCs. The dataset comprised deeply sampled blood TCRbeta repertoires from subjects exposed to, actively infected with, or recovered from COVID-19. A freely available public database, intended as a resource for researchers studying the immune response to SARS-CoV-2, is where the repertoires were released. Samples were obtained from the ongoing ImmuneRACE study (first 160 participants) and from 1,000 to 1,500 subjects provided by 6 global collaborators. Nearly every sample came with metadata listing a de-identified subject ID, COVID-19 status, age in years and sex. Where available, HLA class I and class II types were obtained from metadata supplied by the sample provider rather than from assay-based typing. The paper's findings and limits, for the study overall: The amount of clinical and demographic metadata varied by source and participant and was provided uncurated.

Enrolling through a virtual design, the prospective study's participants ranged in age from roughly 18 to 90 years and lived across roughly 24 United States geographic areas. In the prospective study, participants were assigned to cohorts based on the clinical history participants reported in a screening survey and a study questionnaire. In the prospective study, mobile phlebotomists collected whole blood, serum and a nasopharyngeal or oropharyngeal swab from each participant. Additional blood draws and questionnaires over a roughly two-month period could optionally be provided by prospective study participants. Blood samples from the prospective study were shipped frozen or at room temperature prior to DNA extraction. Taken from cysteine to phenylalanine, the CDR3 has 15 residues. The retained sequence is limited to the CDR3, 45 bases, with the frame set at the first base. Trimming leaves V shorter by 5 bases and J shorter by 4 bases, with the junction holding 6 bases beyond the gene matches. The germline V gene (reference sequence) yields SEHNR for CDR1 and FQNEAQ for CDR2.

TCRbeta CDR3 regions were amplified from genomic DNA using the immunoSEQ Assay, a bias-controlled multiplex PCR. From the authors' description of their analysis: Within the assay, amplification of reference gene primers was used to estimate how many nucleated cells each sample contained. To quantify the absolute abundance of each unique TCRbeta CDR3 rearrangement, sequence reads were collapsed and filtered. For each sample, productive Simpson clonality was calculated by taking the square root of Simpson's diversity index across productive rearrangements. TCRdb limited this immuneACCESS table to in-frame rearrangements with V and J called. A share of clones is missing; checked studies link under half to unresolved V genes, and the rest is unexplained. V, J and clone size were drawn from that table, and D and trimming were deduced from the DNA. Here the sample has 200,000 to 250,000 clones; approximately 87% occur a single time. Of the sample, approximately 2.8% is held by the ten largest clones.

Sequenced sample: PBMCs or T cells enriched from blood (not recorded which). The chain was built from TRBV7-9 and TRBJ2-5; 11 central bases correspond to TRBD1. The receptor was isolated from a woman aged 50 to 60 in a cohort exposed to, infected with or recovered from COVID-19 (not recorded which). CDR3 region: CASSQGQGARETQYF. The nucleotides are TGTGCCAGCAGCCAAGGACAGGGGGCAAGAGAGACCCAGTACTTC.